This note documents a single TCR beta chain sequence. The antigen remains unidentified. Trimming left V 4 bases short and J 2 bases short, with 9 bases between. The germline gives CDR1 MGHRA, CDR2 YSYEKL. This CDR3 contains 14 residues. The data derive from a study of cytomegalovirus exposure and HLA in healthy donors. Study-wide results and caveats: A few V segments could not be told apart, such as TRBV6-2 and TRBV6-3, and were left out.

With 60 Vbeta and 13 Jbeta primers, the PCR was carried out. The repertoire was sequenced with immunoSEQ multiplex PCR; TCRdb's copy has only in-frame clones and lacks some. This sample has more than 100,000 clones, with more than 65% found just once. The receptor was isolated from a human donor in good health. Input material: PBMCs. The chain couples TRBV4-1 to TRBJ1-5; tentatively, D is TRBD1 (6 bases). The CDR3 DNA is TGCGCCAGCAGCCCGGCAGGGGGCAATCAGCCCCAGCATTTT. Its translation: CASSPAGGNQPQHF.